This T cell receptor beta chain was obtained from a study of blood T cells in healthy people across ages. A second about 6 to 11 cycle PCR used barcoded and J-beta primers. In TCRdb, the 5' RACE reads were re-called with MiXCR into one record per CDR3 protein. The sample holds hundreds of thousands of distinct CDR3 sequences, 45% to 65% seen once. The receptor was isolated from a man between 60 and 75 years old in good health. Sequenced: blood.

Here the CDR3 reads CASSPDRGSYIQYF. In DNA form, the CDR3 reads TGTGCCAGCAGCCCAGACAGGGGGAGTTACATTCAGTACTTC. The chain has TRBV7-2 and TRBJ2-4; 9 positions match TRBD1. Trimming took 5 bases from V and 8 from J; bases not matched to a gene: 7. The CDR3 sequence is 14 residues long. Per the germline V gene, CDR1 is SGHTA and CDR2 is FQGNSA.